Listed below are T cell receptor beta chains from one sample, sequenced in a study of control samples from healthy donors and cancer patients. The method was immunoSEQ multiplex PCR; TCRdb's version includes in-frame clones alone and lacks a portion of them. The sample lists nearly 200,000 clones, 91% seen once, with about 1.7% in the top ten. Sequencing input: blood. These receptor sequences come from a man aged 25-45 years in good health. The CDR3 runs from the conserved cysteine through the conserved F or W.

J gene	V gene	CDR3 protein
TRBJ2-7	TRBV18	CASSPPGQGAYEQYF
TRBJ1-1	TRBV18	CASSPRQRWGMVNTEAFF
TRBJ1-2	TRBV6-1	CASSDLQGREYGYTF
TRBJ1-5	TRBV2	CASRTDRGYSNQPQHF
TRBJ1-2	TRBV6-5	CASSPRDSNYGYTF
TRBJ1-5	TRBV19	CASSIIRDKGVNQPQHF
TRBJ2-7	TRBV11-2	CASSAPWDYKPLAYEQYF
TRBJ2-2	TRBV7-3	CASSLVRVRTGELFF
TRBJ1-6	TRBV7-9	CASSGQAVPYNSPLHF
TRBJ1-1	TRBV2	CASRRTGGDTEAFF
TRBJ2-3	TRBV5-1	CASSWGGSDTQYF
TRBJ1-6	TRBV5-1	CASSLEGTDYSPLHF
TRBJ1-6	TRBV4-1	CASSQAEKGSPLHF
TRBJ2-7	TRBV7-9	CASSFPGTGSYEQYF
TRBJ1-4	TRBV19	CASSNYPGTRTNEKLFF
TRBJ1-6	TRBV6-6	CASRPDRVSNSPLHF
TRBJ2-1	TRBV18	CASSPPKPTGGGGGNNEQFF
TRBJ1-4	TRBV6-5	CASKLNEKLFF
TRBJ1-1	TRBV2	CASSDVGRAFF
TRBJ2-1	TRBV27	CASSFYPSPSEQFF
TRBJ2-2	TRBV6-5	CASSLQGYGELFF
TRBJ2-6	TRBV25-1	CASSEGGQGGSGANVLTF
TRBJ2-3	TRBV3-1/TRBV3-2	CASSQGQGAGDTQYF
TRBJ1-1	TRBV7-9	CASSSDRANTEAFF
TRBJ1-4	TRBV7-9	CASSFGTSDEKLFF
TRBJ2-3	TRBV5-1	CASSVRTLEADTQYF